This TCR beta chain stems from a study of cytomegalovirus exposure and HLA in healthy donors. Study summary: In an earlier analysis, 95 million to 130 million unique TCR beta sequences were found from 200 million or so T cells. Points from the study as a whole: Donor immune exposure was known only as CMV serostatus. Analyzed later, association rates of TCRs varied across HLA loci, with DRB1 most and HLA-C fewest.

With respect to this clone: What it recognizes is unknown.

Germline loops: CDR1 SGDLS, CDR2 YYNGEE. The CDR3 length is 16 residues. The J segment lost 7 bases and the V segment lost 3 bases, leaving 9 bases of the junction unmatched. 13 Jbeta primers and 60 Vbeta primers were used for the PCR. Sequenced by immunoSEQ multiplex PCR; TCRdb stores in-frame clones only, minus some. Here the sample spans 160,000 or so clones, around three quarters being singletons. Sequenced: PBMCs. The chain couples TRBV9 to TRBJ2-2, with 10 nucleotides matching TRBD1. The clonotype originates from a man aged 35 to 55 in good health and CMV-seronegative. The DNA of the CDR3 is TGTGCCAGCAGCGGAATCGCGGGACAGGGGTTCGGGGAGCTGTTTTTT. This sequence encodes CASSGIAGQGFGELFF.